This T cell receptor (beta chain) emerged from a study of blood T cell repertoires in COVID-19. Profiled with immunoSEQ multiplex PCR; TCRdb holds only in-frame clones, not every one. The table shows 80,000 to 130,000 clones, with roughly 89% occurring only once. V shed 5 bases, J shed 9 bases, and the junction held 10 bases outside the gene matches. This CDR3 comprises 16 residues. Per the germline V gene, CDR1 is LNHDA and CDR2 is SQIVND (reference sequence). This receptor was identified in a man between 65 and 80 years old with acute or convalescent COVID-19. This chain uses TRBV19 with TRBJ1-6, with 10 bases lining up with TRBD1. Sequenced: peripheral blood. The CDR3 reads CASSRQGASSSSPLHF. DNA of the CDR3: TGTGCCAGTAGTCGACAGGGGGCGTCCTCTAGTTCACCCCTCCACTTT.